A selection of T cell receptor beta chains follows, all from one sample in a study of early T cells in non-severe SARS-CoV-2 infection. Via MiXCR, TCRdb re-called the 5' RACE reads, giving one row per CDR3 protein. The sample holds over 30,000 distinct CDR3 sequences; 5% to 6% are singletons and the top ten take 14%. What was sequenced was whole blood. The receptors originated from an adult who was a healthcare worker with PCR-confirmed SARS-CoV-2 infection or an uninfected control (not recorded which). CDR3s leave out the opening cysteine and the closing phenylalanine or tryptophan. D genes are given only for firm matches.

v_gene	d_gene	j_gene	CDR3aa
TRBV2	-	TRBJ2-2	ASSRGRNTGELF
TRBV28	-	TRBJ1-1	ASTRNTEAF
TRBV11-2	TRBD1	TRBJ1-5	ASSLHDGQGANQPQH
TRBV5-1	-	TRBJ1-1	ASSYGTEAF
TRBV6-1	-	TRBJ2-1	ASSVSVNNEQF
TRBV20-1	-	TRBJ2-3	SARSESTDTQY
TRBV10-3	TRBD1	TRBJ1-5	AISEGQGIQPQH
TRBV7-6	-	TRBJ2-6	ASSTREGPNSGANVLT
TRBV28	-	TRBJ2-5	ASRFRPPTGQETQY
TRBV19	TRBD2	TRBJ2-3	ASTRGVDTDTQY
TRBV7-6	-	TRBJ1-1	ASSLATASEAF
TRBV7-9	-	TRBJ2-1	ASSPTYNEQF
TRBV5-6	TRBD2	TRBJ2-5	ASFQLAGGQETQY
TRBV28	TRBD2	TRBJ2-2	ASIRSGGSGELF
TRBV7-2	-	TRBJ2-2	ASSLDSQNTGELF
TRBV14	TRBD1	TRBJ2-6	ASSHGQGRSGANVLT
TRBV24-1	TRBD1	TRBJ2-2	ATSPQGADTGELF
TRBV29-1	-	TRBJ1-2	SVVGNGYT
TRBV27	TRBD1	TRBJ2-1	ASQRPTGGNEQF
TRBV30	TRBD1	TRBJ2-7	AWTGTGIYEQY
TRBV2	-	TRBJ2-1	ASRIDSPPVNEQF
TRBV7-9	-	TRBJ2-6	ASSSSGRQLLSGANVLT
TRBV5-4	-	TRBJ1-6	ASSLVGLENNSPLH
TRBV5-1	-	TRBJ2-1	ATSSGAEPYNEQF
TRBV18	-	TRBJ2-1	ASSPDRNEQF
TRBV7-6	-	TRBJ1-3	ASSLRAASGNTIY
TRBV7-2	-	TRBJ2-3	ASSPRPGGQGDTQY
TRBV2	TRBD1	TRBJ1-1	ASREDRDTEAF
TRBV6-5	-	TRBJ2-2	ASSYPSTGELF
TRBV20-1	-	TRBJ2-1	SARRGDNEQF
TRBV9	-	TRBJ1-1	ASSVVRVRGTEAF